This T cell receptor (beta chain) was captured by sequencing in a study of early T cells in non-severe SARS-CoV-2 infection. Germline loops: CDR1 MDHEN, CDR2 SYDVKM. V lost 7 bases, J lost 2 bases, and 19 bases lay in between. The CDR3 length is 16 residues. Attachment of unique molecular identifiers to individual cDNA molecules was performed. A single record per CDR3 protein comes from TCRdb applying MiXCR to the 5' RACE reads. The data contain 70,000 to 75,000 distinct CDR3 sequences, more than 9% of them singletons. Findings and caveats of the study: VDJdb matching, biased toward anti-spike CD8 responses, missed private and CD4 specificities.

This clonotype appeared many times. Its target is not known. The specimen sequenced was whole blood. The gene calls are TRBV28 and TRBJ2-3; D ambiguous. The TCR comes from an adult who was a healthcare worker with PCR-confirmed SARS-CoV-2 infection or an uninfected control (not recorded which). CDR3 region: CASTAKELGFTDTQYF. In DNA, the CDR3 is TGTGCCAGCACCGCGAAGGAACTCGGTTTCACAGATACGCAGTATTTT.